Sequencing of this T cell receptor (beta chain) was carried out in a study of T cells in Graves' hyperthyroidism and ophthalmopathy. Study-wide points: Model output signaled ophthalmopathy a median around 6.9 months ahead of onset. Most expanded thyroid clonotypes above 0.001 also appeared in blood.

Diagnosing involved the use of clinical symptoms, serum thyroxine and TRAb, thyroid ultrasound and orbital computed tomography. PBMCs were collected from a roughly 10 ml volume of fresh peripheral blood. RNA transcripts provided the source from which TCR beta CDR3 regions were amplified. Researchers ran a first-round RT-PCR on the TCR CDR3 using the HTBI primer set. TCRdb re-analysed the multiplex PCR reads in MiXCR, keeping a single row per CDR3 protein. The repertoire holds about 530,000 distinct CDR3 sequences, with more than 15% as singletons. Comments on this clonotype: The antigen is undetermined.

Germline lookup yields CDR1 SGHTA and CDR2 FQGNSA. The CDR3 runs to 14 residues. Trimming removed 1 base at V and 5 bases at J, with 12 bases between. This chain joins TRBV7-2 and TRBJ2-7; D is uncertain. Sequencing was performed on blood. This clonotype originated in a woman under 30 with Graves' ophthalmopathy. The CDR3 spells CASSLEAGPDEQYF. The CDR3 DNA reads TGTGCCAGCAGCTTAGAGGCAGGTCCTGACGAGCAGTACTTC.